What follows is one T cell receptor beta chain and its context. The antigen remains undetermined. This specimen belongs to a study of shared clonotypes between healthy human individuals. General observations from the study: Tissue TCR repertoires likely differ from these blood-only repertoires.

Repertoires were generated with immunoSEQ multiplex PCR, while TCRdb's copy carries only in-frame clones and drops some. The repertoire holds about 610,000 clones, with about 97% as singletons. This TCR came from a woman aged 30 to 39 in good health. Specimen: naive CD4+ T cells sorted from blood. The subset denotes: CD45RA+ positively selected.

The DNA of the CDR3 is TGTGCCAGCAGCTCCGCGGACAGGGGGGGGATGGAGACCCAGTACTTC. Its protein product is CASSSADRGGMETQYF. The V gene is TRBV11-1, the J gene TRBJ2-5, with TRBD1 identical over 10 bases. CDR1 is SGHAT, CDR2 FQDESV, per germline (reference sequence). V lost 4 bases to trimming and J lost 5 bases; unmatched junction nucleotides: 10. CDR3 length: 16 amino acids.